The 27 T cell receptor beta chains below were found in one sample sequenced in a study of T cell responses to AZD1222 COVID-19 vaccine. Sequencing was performed with immunoSEQ multiplex PCR; in TCRdb, only in-frame clones are kept and a portion is missing. The table includes roughly 79,000 clones, 70% to 80% detected once. The sample consisted of peripheral blood, taken on day 0 of AZD1222 vaccination. The receptor source for this set is an adult in good health.

The rearrangement uses TRBV15 and TRBJ2-2; 10 nucleotides agree with TRBD2. Per the germline V gene, CDR1 is LNHNV and CDR2 is YYDKDF (reference sequence). CDR3 length: 18 amino acids. After removal of 0 bases from V and 5 bases from J, the junction contained 9 bases not matched to a gene. CDR3 sequence: CATSRDDLAGVVTGELFF. The CDR3 bases are TGTGCCACCAGCAGAGATGATCTAGCGGGAGTGGTGACCGGGGAGCTGTTTTTT.

Only a few counts were recorded for this clone. V and J are TRBV2 and TRBJ1-1; D not resolved. V dropped 2 bases and J dropped 1 base, with 11 bases sitting between them. Looked up from germline, CDR1 is SNHLY and CDR2 is FYNNEI. CDR3 length: 15 residues. As DNA, the CDR3 is TGTGCCAGCAGTGAAAACCTTGCGGGGAACACTGAAGCTTTCTTT. Translated: CASSENLAGNTEAFF.

This clone was recorded only once. The CDR3 region has the DNA TGTGCCAGTAGTCGGGGTTTGATGGAGTCACCCCTCCACTTT. This encodes CASSRGLMESPLHF. The rearrangement links TRBV19 to TRBJ1-6; D not resolved. The CDR3 is 14 amino acids. The germline V gene has CDR1 LNHDA and CDR2 SQIVND (reference sequence). The ends were cut back, 5 bases at V and 10 bases at J, with 15 bases in the middle.

The chain employs TRBV6-5 and TRBJ2-7; the match to TRBD1 covers 7 bases. Germline loops: CDR1 MNHEY, CDR2 SVGAGI. V shed 6 bases and J 9 bases; nucleotides not matched to a gene: 8. This CDR3 comprises 12 residues. CDR3 protein: CASSRQGSRQYF. CDR3 DNA: TGTGCCAGCAGCCGACAGGGAAGCAGGCAGTACTTC.

Comment on this clone: Germline is not matched at one junction end, which may reflect a read error. The V gene is TRBV7-7, the J gene TRBJ2-3; D might be TRBD2 (5 bases). There are 13 residues in the CDR3. CDR1 is SSHAT, CDR2 FNYEAQ, per germline (reference sequence). CDR3 nucleotides: TGTGCTAGCAGCCGAGGGCCCTCGGATACGCAGTATTTT. Translation gives CASSRGPSDTQYF.

The V and J genes are TRBV29-1 and TRBJ1-1; D is perhaps TRBD1 (5 bases). V lost 5 bases to trimming and J lost 4 bases, with 17 bases between them. The CDR3 consists of 14 residues. Germline V gene sequence: CDR1 SQVTM, CDR2 ANQGSEA. The CDR3 protein is CSVWSGAGSTEAFF. CDR3 nucleotide sequence: TGCAGCGTTTGGTCCGGGGCGGGGAGCACTGAAGCTTTCTTT.

V and J are TRBV5-1 and TRBJ1-4; no reliable D call. The CDR3 is made up of 15 amino acids. V was trimmed by 0 bases and J by 4 bases, leaving 10 bases between them. Germline V CDR1 and CDR2: SGHRS, YFSETQ. This CDR3 is CASSLGDGFNEKLFF. CDR3 DNA sequence: TGCGCCAGCAGCTTGGGGGATGGCTTTAATGAAAAACTGTTTTTT.

The chain links TRBV24-1 to TRBJ2-1; TRBD1 aligns across 7 bases. Germline CDR1 and CDR2: KGHDR and SFDVKD. V lost 4 bases, J lost 7 bases, and 9 bases stayed unmatched. CDR3 size: 15 residues. The CDR3 DNA reads as TGTGCCACCAGTGACGGTACTAGGGACAGAAATGAGCAGTTCTTC. It translates to CATSDGTRDRNEQFF.

The chain is built from TRBV3-1 (or the pseudogene TRBV3-2) and TRBJ2-3; D remains unclear. Looked up from germline, CDR1 is LGHDT and CDR2 is YNNKEL (reference sequence). CDR3 length: 12 amino acids. Between the trimmed V and J ends, which lost 3 bases and 0 bases, there was a span of 1 base. DNA of the CDR3: TGTGCCAGCAGCCACAGCACAGATACGCAGTATTTT. Translation: CASSHSTDTQYF.

The chain uses TRBV4-3 and TRBJ2-2; D call uncertain. V shed 4 bases and J shed 0 bases, with 15 bases lying between them. This CDR3 is 17 amino acids long. The V gene's germline CDR1 is LGHNA and CDR2 YSLEER. This chain's CDR3 is CASSRIKRIPNTGELFF. The CDR3 DNA reads TGCGCCAGCAGCCGTATCAAGCGCATTCCGAACACCGGGGAGCTGTTTTTT.

V is TRBV7-2 and J is TRBJ2-2; the D is unclear. The CDR3 totals 12 residues. The germline CDR1 and CDR2 sequences are SGHTA and FQGNSA. Between the trimmed V and J ends, which lost 3 bases and 3 bases, there was a span of 2 bases. As DNA, the CDR3 is TGTGCCAGCAGCTTGTACACCGGGGAGCTGTTTTTT. This encodes CASSLYTGELFF.

The V call is TRBV9, the J call TRBJ2-3; no definite D call. Trimming left V 5 bases short and J 1 base short, with 8 bases between. The germline CDR1 and CDR2 sequences are SGDLS and YYNGEE. This CDR3 is 13 amino acids long. The CDR3 protein is CASREPGTDTQYF. The CDR3 nucleotides are TGTGCCAGCAGGGAGCCGGGCACAGATACGCAGTATTTT.

The V call is TRBV5-1, the J call TRBJ2-1, with D perhaps TRBD1 (5 bases). The V gene lost 4 bases and the J gene lost 9 bases, with 20 bases spanning the gap. Per the germline V gene, CDR1 is SGHRS and CDR2 is YFSETQ. The CDR3 is 15 residues long. In nucleotides, the CDR3 is TGCGCCAGCAGCCCGAGTTCTTCAGGGTACGGTGAGCAGTTCTTC. Amino acids: CASSPSSSGYGEQFF.

The chain joins TRBV19 to TRBJ2-7; 8 nucleotides match TRBD2. The CDR3 spans 15 residues. CDR1 is LNHDA and CDR2 is SQIVND in the germline V gene (reference sequence). After removal of 5 bases from V and 4 bases from J, the junction contained 10 bases not matched to a gene. CDR3 sequence (DNA): TGTGCCAGTAGTTTTCATAGCGGGACGATTTACGAGCAGTACTTC. Its protein product is CASSFHSGTIYEQYF.

The chain couples TRBV4-3 to TRBJ1-2; 9 bases align to TRBD1. Germline V gene lookup returns CDR1 LGHNA and CDR2 YSLEER. The CDR3 sequence is 15 residues long. After removal of 0 bases from V and 4 bases from J, the junction contained 3 bases not matched to a gene. The CDR3 is CASSQDGTGSYGYTF. DNA of the CDR3: TGCGCCAGCAGCCAAGACGGGACAGGGAGCTATGGCTACACCTTC.

This clone has a handful of counts. CDR3 in amino acids: CASSQEGSLRDYGYTF. CDR3 nucleotide sequence: TGTGCCAGCAGCCAAGAAGGTAGCCTTAGAGACTATGGCTACACCTTC. The V and J genes are TRBV4-2 and TRBJ1-2; D not certain. Germline CDR1 is LGHNA and CDR2 is YNFKEQ. The length of the CDR3 is 16 residues. With 0 bases removed from V and 3 bases from J, the gap between germline ends came to 14 bases.

The J gene is TRBJ1-5, the V gene TRBV28; 11 bases are a match to TRBD1. Germline V gene sequence: CDR1 MDHEN, CDR2 SYDVKM. With V trimmed by 6 bases and J by 4 bases, 5 bases remained unmatched. CDR3 length: 15 residues. Here the CDR3 reads CASSIGTGGNQPQHF. The CDR3 nucleotides are TGTGCCAGCAGCATCGGGACAGGGGGTAATCAGCCCCAGCATTTT.

The table lists this clone with a few counts. The genes are TRBV5-1 and TRBJ1-4; possible D gene TRBD1, 6 bases. Germline V lookup: CDR1 SGHRS, CDR2 YFSETQ. Between the trimmed V and J ends, which lost 6 bases and 3 bases, there was a span of 15 bases. This CDR3 comprises 15 residues. CDR3 DNA: TGCGCCAGCAAGGCGCAGGGGCTAGCTAATGAAAAACTGTTTTTT. It translates to CASKAQGLANEKLFF.

This clone was detected a few times. The V gene is TRBV3-1 (or the pseudogene TRBV3-2), the J gene TRBJ2-7; D ambiguous. CDR3 length equals 14 residues. The germline V gene has CDR1 LGHDT and CDR2 YNNKEL (reference sequence). V shed 1 base and J shed 0 bases, with 7 bases lying between them. CDR3 amino acids: CASSQGAVSYEQYF. CDR3 nucleotides: TGTGCCAGCAGCCAAGGGGCCGTCTCCTACGAGCAGTACTTC.

This clone was seen a few times. The chain has TRBV5-6 and TRBJ2-7; perhaps D is TRBD1 or TRBD2 (5 bases each). Germline V CDR1 and CDR2: SGHDT, YYEEEE. V was shortened by 4 bases and J by 0 bases, with 11 bases between the two germline ends. The CDR3 spans 14 residues. The CDR3 reads CASSRDRRSYEQYF. In nucleotides, the CDR3 is TGTGCCAGCAGCCGGGACCGCCGCTCCTACGAGCAGTACTTC.

As DNA, the CDR3 is TGTGCCACCAGCAGAGGAGGACTAGCGGGAGGGCCCAGAGAGACCCAGTACTTC. As protein: CATSRGGLAGGPRETQYF. V gene TRBV15 combines with J gene TRBJ2-5, with 15 bases that match TRBD2. The CDR3 loop spans 18 amino acids. Trimming cost V 1 base and J 4 bases; bases outside gene matches: 7. Per the germline V gene, CDR1 is LNHNV and CDR2 is YYDKDF (reference sequence). Full variable domain (rest looked up from reference TRBV15 and TRBJ2-5): DAMVIQNPRYQVTQFGKPVTLSCSQTLNHNVMYWYQQKSSQAPKLLFHYYDKDFNNEADTPDNFQSRRPNTSFCFLDIRSPGLGDTAMYLCATSRGGLAGGPRETQYFGPGTRLLVL.

This rearrangement joins TRBV21-1 to TRBJ2-7; the D call in the table, TRBD2, was not verified against the DNA. TRBV21-1 is marked as a pseudogene. This CDR3 is built from 17 residues. The DNA for the CDR3 is TGTGCCAGCAGCAAAGATTACAGCGGGAGTTCCACCTACGAGCAGTACTTC. Its protein product is CASSKDYSGSSTYEQYF.

This clone was detected only a few times. The rearrangement joins TRBV12-3 or TRBV12-4 to TRBJ1-5; possibly TRBD1 for D (5 bases). This CDR3 has 13 residues. Trimming pared 5 bases from V and 7 bases from J, leaving 12 bases between. The CDR3 bases are TGTGCCAGCAGTCCCTCAGGGACCCAGCCCCAGCATTTT. Amino acid sequence: CASSPSGTQPQHF.

The chain carries TRBV14 and TRBJ1-6; D not certain. CDR1 SGHDN and CDR2 FVKESK come from the germline V gene. The CDR3 runs 13 residues. V was cut by 4 bases and J by 9 bases, with 10 bases left in between. Here the CDR3 DNA reads TGTGCCAGCAGCCCTCTTCGGGCTTCACCCCTCCACTTT. Encoded protein: CASSPLRASPLHF.

The chain employs TRBV5-4 and TRBJ2-1; 10 positions agree with TRBD2. The CDR3 contains 15 residues. The ends lost 1 base at V and 7 bases at J; junction bases unmatched: 5. Germline V gene sequence: CDR1 SGHNT, CDR2 YYREEE (reference sequence). The CDR3 nucleotides are TGTGCCAGCAGCTTGTACCTAGCGGGAGTGAATGAGCAGTTCTTC. Its translation is CASSLYLAGVNEQFF.

J is TRBJ2-1 and V is TRBV6-5, with TRBD1 identical over 7 bases. CDR3 length: 12 residues. Germline lookup yields CDR1 MNHEY and CDR2 SVGAGI. The J segment lost 9 bases and the V segment lost 6 bases, leaving 5 bases of the junction unmatched. The CDR3 nucleotides read TGTGCCAGCAGCTACAGGGGTGGTGAGCAGTTCTTC. It is translated as CASSYRGGEQFF.

This clone came up many times. The genes are TRBV19 and TRBJ1-5, with 8 bases matching TRBD1. Germline CDR1 is LNHDA and CDR2 is SQIVND (reference sequence). CDR3 size: 15 residues. The ends lost 6 bases at V and 2 bases at J; junction bases unmatched: 6. CDR3: CASSRTGIGNQPQHF. CDR3 nucleotides: TGTGCCAGTAGCAGGACAGGGATTGGCAATCAGCCCCAGCATTTT. Together with reference TRBV19 and TRBJ1-5, the CDR3 gives the full variable domain: DGGITQSPKYLFRKEGQNVTLSCEQNLNHDAMYWYRQDPGQGLRLIYYSQIVNDFQKGDIAEGYSVSREKKESFPLTVTSAQKNPTAFYLCASSRTGIGNQPQHFGDGTRLSIL.